These T cell receptor beta chains were read from a single sample in a study of brain T cells in children with intractable seizures. Method: immunoSEQ multiplex PCR; TCRdb's copy keeps in-frame clones and lacks some. The table lists 95,000 to 120,000 clones, 94% of them singletons, with more than 3% in the top ten. Sequences were derived from peripheral blood, sampled at surgery. The receptors derive from a boy in the first two years of life with hemimegalencephaly and intractable seizures. The CDR3 runs from the conserved cysteine through the conserved F or W. The D gene is left open where the match is weak. Not every row has a clone size; where given, it reads once, few, many or a size class.

d_call: TRBD2
j_call: TRBJ2-2
v_call: TRBV2
clone_size: -
cdr3_aa: CATPGTSASGELFF
cdr3_nt: TGTGCCACCCCCGGGACTAGCGCGTCTGGGGAGCTGTTTTTT

d_call: -
j_call: TRBJ2-5
v_call: TRBV5-1
clone_size: -
cdr3_aa: CASSLVGAETQYF
cdr3_nt: TGCGCCAGCAGCTTGGTAGGGGCAGAGACCCAGTACTTC

d_call: -
j_call: TRBJ2-7
v_call: TRBV5-4
clone_size: -
cdr3_aa: CASSLGPASYEQYF
cdr3_nt: TGTGCCAGCTCCCTCGGGCCGGCCTCCTACGAGCAGTACTTC

d_call: -
j_call: TRBJ2-5
v_call: TRBV5-1
clone_size: -
cdr3_aa: CASSLGRGGETQYF
cdr3_nt: TGCGCCAGCAGCTTGGGGCGGGGCGGGGAGACCCAGTACTTC

d_call: -
j_call: TRBJ1-1
v_call: TRBV29-1
clone_size: -
cdr3_aa: CSVDGGESTEAFF
cdr3_nt: TGCAGCGTTGATGGAGGGGAGAGCACTGAAGCTTTCTTT

d_call: TRBD2
j_call: TRBJ2-7
v_call: TRBV6-5
clone_size: once
cdr3_aa: CASTLIAGAGYEQYF
cdr3_nt: TGTGCCAGCACCCTAATAGCGGGAGCGGGTTACGAGCAGTACTTC

d_call: TRBD2
j_call: TRBJ2-7
v_call: TRBV5-1
clone_size: -
cdr3_aa: CASSLTVAGGSEQYF
cdr3_nt: TGCGCCAGCAGCTTGACGGTAGCGGGAGGTTCCGAGCAGTACTTC

d_call: -
j_call: TRBJ2-1
v_call: TRBV5-1
clone_size: once
cdr3_aa: CASSQGPWGRDEQFF
cdr3_nt: TGCGCCAGCAGCCAGGGACCGTGGGGACGGGATGAGCAGTTCTTC

d_call: TRBD1
j_call: TRBJ1-2
v_call: TRBV10-3
clone_size: -
cdr3_aa: CAIRQGDSANYGYTF
cdr3_nt: TGTGCCATCAGACAGGGGGACTCCGCTAACTATGGCTACACCTTC

d_call: -
j_call: TRBJ2-3
v_call: TRBV2
clone_size: -
cdr3_aa: CASSALEGARDTQYF
cdr3_nt: TGTGCCAGCAGCGCCTTGGAGGGGGCCAGGGATACGCAGTATTTT

d_call: -
j_call: TRBJ2-7
v_call: TRBV25-1
clone_size: -
cdr3_aa: CASSEGTNYSYEQYF
cdr3_nt: TGTGCCAGCAGTGAAGGCACAAACTACTCCTACGAGCAGTACTTC

d_call: TRBD1
j_call: TRBJ1-2
v_call: TRBV24-1
clone_size: -
cdr3_aa: CATSEGTGEIYGYTF
cdr3_nt: TGTGCCACCAGTGAGGGGACAGGGGAGATCTATGGCTACACCTTC

d_call: -
j_call: TRBJ2-7
v_call: TRBV11-2
clone_size: -
cdr3_aa: CASSSGGASGLSYEQYF
cdr3_nt: TGTGCCAGCAGCTCAGGGGGGGCCAGCGGGCTCTCCTACGAGCAGTACTTC

d_call: TRBD1
j_call: TRBJ2-7
v_call: TRBV19
clone_size: -
cdr3_aa: CASSFVDRGYEQYF
cdr3_nt: TGTGCCAGTAGTTTCGTCGACAGGGGTTACGAGCAGTACTTC

d_call: -
j_call: TRBJ2-1
v_call: TRBV2
clone_size: -
cdr3_aa: CASSGSGNEQFF
cdr3_nt: TGTGCCAGCAGTGGTAGCGGCAATGAGCAGTTCTTC

d_call: TRBD1
j_call: TRBJ1-1
v_call: TRBV6-8
clone_size: -
cdr3_aa: CASSYPQGARTEAFF
cdr3_nt: TGTGCCAGCAGTTACCCTCAGGGGGCTCGTACTGAAGCTTTCTTT